This T cell receptor (beta chain) is from a study of blood T cell repertoires in COVID-19 (dated by TCRdb to between 2020 and 2021). Background for the entire study: Collaborator samples came from the United States, Italy and Spain and covered acute and convalescent phases of COVID-19. Sample metadata almost always included a de-identified subject ID, COVID-19 status, age in years and sex. The repertoires were released in a freely available public database meant as a resource for research on the immune response to SARS-CoV-2. Where available, HLA class I and class II types were obtained from metadata supplied by the sample provider rather than from assay-based typing. Deeply sampled blood TCRbeta repertoires from subjects exposed to, actively infected with, or recovered from COVID-19 were included in the dataset. The prospective study material was composed of cDNA or gDNA derived from T cells, B-cell-depleted T cells, or PBMCs. The samples were drawn from two sources: the first 160 participants of the ongoing ImmuneRACE study, and 950 to 1,500 subjects contributed by 6 global collaborators. The paper as a whole reports these results and caveats: The quantity of clinical and demographic metadata differed by source and by participant and was supplied without curation.

TCRbeta CDR3 regions were amplified from genomic DNA using the immunoSEQ Assay, a bias-controlled multiplex PCR. The study's processing was this. Within the assay, amplification of reference gene primers was used to estimate how many nucleated cells each sample contained. Sequence reads were collapsed and filtered to measure the absolute abundance of every unique TCRbeta CDR3 rearrangement. For each sample, productive Simpson clonality was calculated as the square root of Simpson's diversity index over productive rearrangements. The table comes from immuneACCESS by way of TCRdb, which keeps in-frame sequences with V and J called. Part of the clones is missing from these tables; in studies checked, under half for an unresolved V gene and the rest for unknown reasons. The V and J calls and the clone size are those of that table, but D and trimming were determined from the DNA. A total of about 60,000 clones appear in this sample, 65% to 90% of them only once. The biggest ten clones account for roughly 10% of the sample.

With regard to this clone: The antigen it binds to is not known. No base-level quality is on record; no much larger clone is a single base apart.

The CDR3, cysteine through phenylalanine, is 13 amino acids long. Only the CDR3 DNA stays, 39 bases, in frame from base 1. From a lookup of the germline V gene, CDR1 and CDR2 are MDHEN and SYDVKM. In Seattle, one collaborating source enrolled patients while the infection was active and tracked those patients longitudinally over the course of disease. Collaborating institutions collected whole blood in K2EDTA tubes following their own protocols. For TCRbeta analysis, collaborators shipped samples in one of three forms: frozen whole blood, isolated PBMCs, or DNA extracted from either of those sample types.

This sequence was found in a man between 50 and 59 years old with COVID-19, enrolled during active disease. The sequenced sample consisted of peripheral blood. The rearrangement joined TRBV28 to TRBJ2-1; the central 10 bases match TRBD2. The sequenced DNA is TGTGCAACTAGCGGGAACTCCTACAATGAGCAGTTCTTC. This codes for CATSGNSYNEQFF.